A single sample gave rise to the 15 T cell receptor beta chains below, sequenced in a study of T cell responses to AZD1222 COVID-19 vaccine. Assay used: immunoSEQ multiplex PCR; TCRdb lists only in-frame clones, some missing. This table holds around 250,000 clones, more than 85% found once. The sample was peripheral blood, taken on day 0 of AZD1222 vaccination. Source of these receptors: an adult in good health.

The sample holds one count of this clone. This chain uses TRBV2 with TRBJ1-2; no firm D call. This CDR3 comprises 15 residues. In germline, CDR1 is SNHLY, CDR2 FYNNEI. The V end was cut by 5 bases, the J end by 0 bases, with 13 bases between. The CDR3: CASSLRVGANYGYTF. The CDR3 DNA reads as TGTGCCAGCAGTCTCCGGGTTGGGGCTAACTATGGCTACACCTTC.

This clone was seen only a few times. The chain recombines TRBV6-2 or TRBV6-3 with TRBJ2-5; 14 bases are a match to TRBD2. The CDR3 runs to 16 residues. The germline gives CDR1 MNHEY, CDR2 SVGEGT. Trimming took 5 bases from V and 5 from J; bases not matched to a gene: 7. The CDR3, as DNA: TGTGCCAGCAGTCCGACTAGCGGGGGGGCATGGGAGACCCAGTACTTC. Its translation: CASSPTSGGAWETQYF.

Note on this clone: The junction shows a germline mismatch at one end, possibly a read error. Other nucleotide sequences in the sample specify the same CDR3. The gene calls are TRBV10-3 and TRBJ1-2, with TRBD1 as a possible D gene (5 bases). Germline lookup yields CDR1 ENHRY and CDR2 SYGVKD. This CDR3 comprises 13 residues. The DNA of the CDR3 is TGTGCTATCAGTGAGGGACTGGAGGATGGCTACACCTTC. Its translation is CAISEGLEDGYTF.

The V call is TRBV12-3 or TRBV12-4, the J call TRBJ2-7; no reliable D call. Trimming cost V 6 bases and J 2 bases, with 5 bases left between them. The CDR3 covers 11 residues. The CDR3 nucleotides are TGTGCCAGCAGCGCGGCCTACGAGCAGTACTTC. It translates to CASSAAYEQYF.

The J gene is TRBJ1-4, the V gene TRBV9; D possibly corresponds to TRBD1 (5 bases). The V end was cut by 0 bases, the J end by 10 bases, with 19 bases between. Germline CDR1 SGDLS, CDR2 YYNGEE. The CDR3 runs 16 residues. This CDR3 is CASSVDPRQYGGKLFF. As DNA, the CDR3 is TGTGCCAGCAGCGTAGACCCACGACAGTACGGCGGAAAACTGTTTTTT.

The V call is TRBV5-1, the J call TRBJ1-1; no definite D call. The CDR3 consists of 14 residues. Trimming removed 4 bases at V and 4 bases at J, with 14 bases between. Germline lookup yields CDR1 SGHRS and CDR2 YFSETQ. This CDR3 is CASSQTTWGTEAFF. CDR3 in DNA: TGCGCCAGCAGCCAGACCACATGGGGCACTGAAGCTTTCTTT.

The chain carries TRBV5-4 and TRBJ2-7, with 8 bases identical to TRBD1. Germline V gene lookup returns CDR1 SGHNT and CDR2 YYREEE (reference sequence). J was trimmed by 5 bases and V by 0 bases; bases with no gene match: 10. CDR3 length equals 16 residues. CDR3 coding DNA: TGTGCCAGCAGCTTGGGATCAAGACAGGGGTTGAACGAGCAGTACTTC. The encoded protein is CASSLGSRQGLNEQYF.

CDR3 sequence (DNA): TGTGCCAGCAGTTACTCTTCGAGGGTTACTGAAGCTTTCTTT. Its translation is CASSYSSRVTEAFF. The chain couples TRBV6-5 to TRBJ1-1; no clear D gene. Germline CDR1 and CDR2: MNHEY and SVGAGI. The CDR3 covers 14 residues. Trimming took 0 bases from V and 5 from J, leaving 10 bases between them.

CDR3 DNA: TGCGCCAGCAGGACTAGCGCCTCCTACGAGCAGTACTTC. Translated, it gives CASRTSASYEQYF. The chain couples TRBV5-1 to TRBJ2-7; 8 nucleotides line up with TRBD2. V dropped 5 bases and J dropped 0; count of bases not matched to a gene: 1. CDR1 and CDR2 from the germline V gene are SGHRS and YFSETQ. This CDR3 is 13 amino acids long. The complete variable domain, with remaining parts taken from reference TRBV5-1 and TRBJ2-7, reads KAGVTQTPRYLIKTRGQQVTLSCSPISGHRSVSWYQQTPGQGLQFLFEYFSETQRNKGNFPGRFSGRQFSNSRSEMNVSTLELGDSALYLCASRTSASYEQYFGPGTRLTVT.

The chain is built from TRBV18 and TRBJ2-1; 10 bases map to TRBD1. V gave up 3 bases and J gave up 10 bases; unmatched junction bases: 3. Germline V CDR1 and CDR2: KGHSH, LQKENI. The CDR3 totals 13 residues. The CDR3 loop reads CASSPGQGGEQFF. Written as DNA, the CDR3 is TGTGCCAGCTCACCCGGACAGGGGGGGGAGCAGTTCTTC.

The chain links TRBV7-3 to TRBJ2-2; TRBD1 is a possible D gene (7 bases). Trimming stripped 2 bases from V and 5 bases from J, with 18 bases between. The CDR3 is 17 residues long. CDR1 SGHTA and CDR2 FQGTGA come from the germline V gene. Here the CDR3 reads CASSLSARGEMTGELFF. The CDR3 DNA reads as TGTGCCAGCAGCTTATCGGCCAGGGGGGAAATGACCGGGGAGCTGTTTTTT.

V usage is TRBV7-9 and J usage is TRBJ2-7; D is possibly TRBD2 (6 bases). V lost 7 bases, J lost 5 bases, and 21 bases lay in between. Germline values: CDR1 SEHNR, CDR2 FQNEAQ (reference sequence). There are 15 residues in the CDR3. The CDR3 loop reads CASNDSEFGGDEQYF. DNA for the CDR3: TGTGCCAGCAACGATTCCGAATTCGGGGGTGACGAGCAGTACTTC.

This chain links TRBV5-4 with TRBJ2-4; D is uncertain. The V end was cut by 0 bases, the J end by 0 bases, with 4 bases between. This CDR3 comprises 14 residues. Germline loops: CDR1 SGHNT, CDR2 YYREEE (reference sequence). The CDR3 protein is CASSLGLAKNIQYF. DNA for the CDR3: TGTGCCAGCAGCTTGGGACTAGCCAAAAACATTCAGTACTTC.

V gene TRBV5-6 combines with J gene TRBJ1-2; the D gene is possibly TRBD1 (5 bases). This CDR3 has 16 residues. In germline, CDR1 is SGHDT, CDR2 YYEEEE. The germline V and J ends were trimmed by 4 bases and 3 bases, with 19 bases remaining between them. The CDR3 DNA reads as TGTGCCAGCAGCCGGGGGGTTCAGGGCTTTTACTATGGCTACACCTTC. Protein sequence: CASSRGVQGFYYGYTF.

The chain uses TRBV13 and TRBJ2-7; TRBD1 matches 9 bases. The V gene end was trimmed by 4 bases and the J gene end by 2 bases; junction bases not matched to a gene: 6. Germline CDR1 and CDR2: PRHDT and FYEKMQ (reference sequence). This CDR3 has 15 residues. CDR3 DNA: TGTGCCAGCAGCTCGTACAGGGGGCATGCCTACGAGCAGTACTTC. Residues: CASSSYRGHAYEQYF.